The 25 T cell receptor beta chains listed next were all sequenced from one sample in a study of naive and memory T cell subsets. Findings and caveats of the study: Possibly reflecting memory cells re-expressing CD45RA, a few larger clonotypes occurred in naive repertoires, especially CD8.

An equimolar mix of two oligonucleotides served as the beta constant-region primer for TRBC1 and TRBC2. Ligated cDNA was amplified by four rounds of PCR with nested alpha and beta constant-region primers and SP2. TCRdb fed the UMI-ligation and nested PCR reads into MiXCR, producing one record per CDR3 protein. The sample yields roughly 150,000 distinct CDR3 sequences, approximately 18% seen once. Antigens for these TCRs are unknown. The source material was naive CD8+ T cells from blood. The receptors come from a human donor in good health.

This chain joins TRBV11-2 and TRBJ2-5; possibly TRBD1 for D (5 bases). The CDR3 extends over 14 amino acids. V lost 1 base, J lost 5 bases, and 11 bases lay in between. Germline V gives CDR1 SGHAT, CDR2 FQNNGV. CDR3 in amino acids: CASSLATGKETQYF. The CDR3 region has the DNA TGTGCCAGCAGCTTAGCTACAGGAAAGGAGACCCAGTACTTC.

This clonotype has more than one count but fewer than ten. The rearrangement uses TRBV30 and TRBJ1-2; D is perhaps TRBD1 (5 bases). Germline lookup yields CDR1 GTSNPN and CDR2 SVGIG (reference sequence). The CDR3 runs to 14 residues. V was cut by 0 bases and J by 2 bases, with 10 bases left in between. The DNA for the CDR3 is TGTGCCTGGAGTGTCATGGGACTCAACTATGGCTACACCTTC. This sequence encodes CAWSVMGLNYGYTF.

This clonotype was detected many times. The rearrangement joins TRBV4-3 to TRBJ2-3; D is perhaps TRBD2 (6 bases). Germline CDR1 is LGHNA and CDR2 is YSLEER. There are 16 residues in the CDR3. V was shortened by 0 bases and J by 1 base, with 11 bases between the two germline ends. The DNA for the CDR3 is TGCGCCAGCAGCCAAGATTCCCTAGCGCGCACAGATACGCAGTATTTT. This translates into CASSQDSLARTDTQYF.

V and J are TRBV30 and TRBJ2-7; 9 bases line up with TRBD1. This CDR3 contains 14 residues. The germline gives CDR1 GTSNPN, CDR2 SVGIG (reference sequence). Germline trimming cut 2 bases from V and 6 bases from J; bases unmatched to any gene: 8. In nucleotides, the CDR3 is TGTGCCTGGAGTACCGGACAGGGGATGGGCGAGCAGTACTTC. Translation gives CAWSTGQGMGEQYF.

The chain is built from TRBV12-3 or TRBV12-4 and TRBJ2-5, with D maybe TRBD2 (6 bases). CDR3 length: 15 residues. V lost 4 bases and J lost 3, with 15 bases in between. The CDR3 region is CASSSPRRGEETQYF. The CDR3 DNA reads as TGTGCCAGCAGTTCCCCTAGACGCGGGGAAGAGACCCAGTACTTC.

The genes are TRBV28 and TRBJ1-5; 9 nucleotides agree with TRBD1. After removal of 4 bases from V and 4 bases from J, the junction contained 8 bases not matched to a gene. This CDR3 has 16 residues. Germline CDR1 is MDHEN and CDR2 is SYDVKM. CDR3 loop: CASSYYRGRSNQPQHF. The CDR3 nucleotides are TGTGCCAGCAGTTATTACAGGGGGCGCTCAAATCAGCCCCAGCATTTT.

This clonotype has a count of ten or more. This chain connects TRBV27 to TRBJ2-3, with 8 bases aligning to TRBD2. The CDR3 spans 14 residues. CDR1 and CDR2 (germline): MNHEY, SMNVEV (reference sequence). V dropped 2 bases and J dropped 5; count of bases not matched to a gene: 3. The CDR3 coding sequence is TGTGCCAGCAGTTTAGCGGGAGGTATAGATACGCAGTATTTT. As protein: CASSLAGGIDTQYF.

This clonotype turned up a few times. The chain recombines TRBV28 with TRBJ2-7; 8 bases match TRBD1. The CDR3 is 12 residues long. Trimming cost V 4 bases and J 4 bases; bases outside gene matches: 0. The V gene's germline CDR1 is MDHEN and CDR2 SYDVKM. CDR3: CASSWDRYEQYF. For the CDR3, the DNA is TGTGCCAGCAGTTGGGACAGGTACGAGCAGTACTTC.

This chain uses TRBV6-5 with TRBJ2-2; 7 nucleotides agree with TRBD2. Germline trimming cut 0 bases from V and 6 bases from J; bases unmatched to any gene: 22. The CDR3 totals 21 residues. Germline values: CDR1 MNHEY, CDR2 SVGAGI. The CDR3 DNA follows: TGTGCCAGCAGTTACTCCGCTGCGTTCGCGGGAGAATGGGTCGTAGCCGGGGAGCTGTTTTTT. Residues: CASSYSAAFAGEWVVAGELFF.

This clonotype was counted only a few times. J is TRBJ2-1 and V is TRBV29-1; D might be TRBD1 (5 bases). Trimming took off 2 bases at V and 5 bases at J, with 7 bases between the two ends. This CDR3 comprises 12 residues. Germline V gene sequence: CDR1 SQVTM, CDR2 ANQGSEA. The CDR3 bases are TGCAGCGTTGAACGACAGAACAATGAGCAGTTCTTC. Its protein product is CSVERQNNEQFF.

The chain has TRBV28 and TRBJ2-3; 11 bases line up with TRBD2. CDR3 size: 16 residues. V trimming: 5 bases; J trimming: 5 bases; junction bases outside the gene matches: 9. Germline CDR1 and CDR2: MDHEN and SYDVKM. This CDR3 is CASSTGTSGRGDTQYF. The CDR3 region has the DNA TGTGCCAGCAGTACGGGGACTAGCGGAAGGGGAGATACGCAGTATTTT. Looking up the rest from reference TRBV28 and TRBJ2-3 gives the full variable domain: DVKVTQSSRYLVKRTGEKVFLECVQDMDHENMFWYRQDPGLGLRLIYFSYDVKMKEKGDIPEGYSVSREKKERFSLILESASTNQTSMYLCASSTGTSGRGDTQYFGPGTRLTVL.

V is TRBV12-5 and J is TRBJ2-1; D is perhaps TRBD2 (6 bases). There are 16 residues in the CDR3. The ends were cut back, 4 bases at V and 8 bases at J, with 21 bases in the middle. Germline CDR1 and CDR2: LGHNT and FRNRAP. The CDR3, as DNA: TGTGCTAGTGGTTCCCCGGTATCGGGAGTCCAAGATGAGCAGTTCTTC. It specifies CASGSPVSGVQDEQFF.

V gene TRBV28 combines with J gene TRBJ1-5; 7 bases align to TRBD1. The trim removed 6 bases at V and 7 bases at J, leaving 3 bases unmatched. CDR3 size: 12 residues. From germline, CDR1 is MDHEN and CDR2 SYDVKM. This CDR3 is CASRTGRQPQHF. DNA of the CDR3: TGTGCCAGCAGGACAGGGAGACAGCCCCAGCATTTT.

This clonotype was seen only a few times. V and J are TRBV4-3 and TRBJ2-1; 7 bases map to TRBD1. In germline, CDR1 is LGHNA, CDR2 YSLEER. The CDR3 has 16 residues. V trimming: 5 bases; J trimming: 0 bases; junction bases outside the gene matches: 7. The CDR3 is CASSGQATSSYNEQFF. CDR3 coding DNA: TGCGCCAGCAGCGGACAGGCTACGAGCTCCTACAATGAGCAGTTCTTC.

This clonotype appeared a few times. CDR3 residues: CASSLQQGLYNEQFF. Here the CDR3 DNA reads TGTGCCAGCAGTTTACAACAGGGTCTCTACAATGAGCAGTTCTTC. This rearrangement joins TRBV28 to TRBJ2-1, with a possible D match to TRBD1 (6 bases). The germline V gene encodes CDR1 MDHEN and CDR2 SYDVKM. The CDR3 runs 15 residues. V shed 2 bases and J shed 3 bases, with 11 bases lying between them.

This clonotype was observed a handful of times. The V and J genes are TRBV27 and TRBJ2-7, with D possibly TRBD2 on 5 matching bases. There are 16 residues in the CDR3. Germline V gene lookup returns CDR1 MNHEY and CDR2 SMNVEV (reference sequence). Trimming removed 4 bases at V and 2 bases at J, with 18 bases between. The CDR3 reads CASSYRPGMSTYEQYF. CDR3 DNA: TGTGCCAGCAGTTATCGCCCCGGGATGTCCACCTACGAGCAGTACTTC.

This sequence joins TRBV6-5 and TRBJ1-2; the match to TRBD1 covers 7 bases. This CDR3 is built from 16 residues. V lost 0 bases, J lost 3 bases, and 7 bases stayed unmatched. Germline V gene sequence: CDR1 MNHEY, CDR2 SVGAGI. The CDR3 spells CASSYSLTGKYYGYTF. CDR3 nucleotides: TGTGCCAGCAGTTACTCGTTGACAGGGAAATACTATGGCTACACCTTC.

This clonotype appeared a few times. CDR3: CASSQEDSLNQPQHF. Written as DNA, the CDR3 is TGCGCCAGCAGCCAAGAGGACAGCCTCAATCAGCCCCAGCATTTT. The rearrangement joins TRBV4-1 to TRBJ1-5; D perhaps matches TRBD1 (6 bases). The CDR3 contains 15 residues. Per the germline V gene, CDR1 is MGHRA and CDR2 is YSYEKL. V was cut by 0 bases and J by 3 bases, with 9 bases left in between.

This chain uses TRBV28 with TRBJ2-3, with D tentatively TRBD1 or TRBD2 (5 bases each). V was shortened by 1 base and J by 6 bases, with 14 bases between the two germline ends. Germline V gives CDR1 MDHEN, CDR2 SYDVKM. This CDR3 region has 15 residues. The CDR3 is CASSLYGTYADTQYF. The CDR3 nucleotides read TGTGCCAGCAGTTTATACGGGACGTACGCGGATACGCAGTATTTT.

A few counts support this clonotype. The chain recombines TRBV6-2 or TRBV6-3 with TRBJ2-7; TRBD1 matches 7 bases. The CDR3 has 14 residues. Germline values: CDR1 MNHEY, CDR2 SVGEGT. J was trimmed by 3 bases and V by 8 bases; bases with no gene match: 10. The CDR3 sequence: CASRYFQGDYEQYF. The DNA for the CDR3 is TGTGCCAGCCGATATTTTCAGGGGGACTACGAGCAGTACTTC.

The gene calls are TRBV19 and TRBJ2-3; 10 positions agree with TRBD1. Per the germline V gene, CDR1 is LNHDA and CDR2 is SQIVND (reference sequence). V lost 5 bases and J lost 4; bases outside the gene matches: 3. The CDR3 totals 14 residues. CDR3 DNA sequence: TGTGCCAGTAGTCCGACAGGGGGCGCAGATACGCAGTATTTT. Encoded protein: CASSPTGGADTQYF.

This sequence joins TRBV3-1 and TRBJ2-7; no clear D. The CDR3 extends over 14 amino acids. Trimming shortened V by 0 bases and J by 2 bases, and 8 bases separated the two germline ends. Germline V CDR1 and CDR2: LGHDT, YNNKEL (reference sequence). This CDR3 reads CASSQDRTAYEQYF. The CDR3 coding sequence is TGTGCCAGCAGCCAAGATCGGACCGCCTACGAGCAGTACTTC.

This clonotype was observed at least ten times. The gene calls are TRBV7-6 and TRBJ2-1; 9 bases are a match to TRBD1. The trim removed 5 bases at V and 13 bases at J, leaving 12 bases unmatched. Germline CDR1 and CDR2: SGHVS and FNYEAQ. The CDR3 runs to 14 residues. CDR3 sequence (DNA): TGTGCCAGCAGCCCCGGACAGGGGCCGTGGTACCAGTTCTTC. This translates into CASSPGQGPWYQFF.

This clonotype has just a few counts. V and J are TRBV7-9 and TRBJ2-5, with 9 bases fitting TRBD1. After removal of 3 bases from V and 5 bases from J, the junction contained 4 bases not matched to a gene. Germline V gene sequence: CDR1 SEHNR, CDR2 FQNEAQ (reference sequence). The length of the CDR3 is 14 residues. The CDR3, as DNA: TGTGCCAGCAGCTTCCGGGACAGGGAGGAGACCCAGTACTTC. Amino acids: CASSFRDREETQYF.

V is TRBV12-3 or TRBV12-4 and J is TRBJ1-1; tentative D call: TRBD1 (6 bases). V gave up 7 bases and J gave up 7 bases, with 19 bases separating them. The CDR3 runs 14 residues. CDR3 loop: CASTPTGADFEAFF. The CDR3 coding sequence is TGTGCCAGCACCCCGACAGGCGCAGATTTTGAAGCTTTCTTT.